One sample yielded the 3 T cell receptor beta chains listed below, sequenced in a study of neurological immune-mediated disorders. TCRdb redid the calling of the 5' RACE reads with MiXCR, one entry per CDR3 protein. The table lists 50,000 or so distinct CDR3 sequences, around 13% of them singletons. The time point: longitudinal time-point 2. Sequenced material: PBMCs. The origin of the receptors is a male donor with HTLV-1-associated myelopathy (HAM/TSP).

This clonotype was counted many times. The rearrangement uses TRBV9 and TRBJ1-5; 8 bases are a match to TRBD1. Germline loops: CDR1 SGDLS, CDR2 YYNGEE. The CDR3 spans 14 residues. The V gene end was trimmed by 3 bases and the J gene end by 4 bases; junction bases not matched to a gene: 3. The CDR3 DNA reads TGTGCCAGCAGCGGGACAGGGACGAATCAGCCCCAGCATTTT. Its protein is CASSGTGTNQPQHF.

This clonotype was observed at least ten times. V and J are TRBV5-1 and TRBJ1-1; D is unresolved. This CDR3 region has 12 residues. The V end lost 0 bases, the J end lost 8 bases, and 8 bases lay between the germline ends. Germline loops: CDR1 SGHRS, CDR2 YFSETQ. CDR3 protein: CASSLAVGEAFF. The CDR3 region has the DNA TGCGCCAGCAGCTTGGCCGTAGGGGAAGCTTTCTTT. Supplemented by reference TRBV5-1 and TRBJ1-1, the full variable domain reads KAGVTQTPRYLIKTRGQQVTLSCSPISGHRSVSWYQQTPGQGLQFLFEYFSETQRNKGNFPGRFSGRQFSNSRSEMNVSTLELGDSALYLCASSLAVGEAFFGQGTRLTVV.

The chain joins TRBV5-4 to TRBJ1-3; tentatively, D is TRBD1 (5 bases). The V gene lost 4 bases and the J gene lost 0 bases, with 14 bases spanning the gap. The CDR3 sequence is 16 residues long. The germline V gene encodes CDR1 SGHNT and CDR2 YYREEE (reference sequence). Here the CDR3 reads CASSAGHPISGNTIYF. The CDR3 DNA sequence: TGTGCCAGCAGCGCAGGACACCCGATCTCTGGAAACACCATATATTTT. Together with reference TRBV5-4 and TRBJ1-3, the CDR3 gives the full variable domain: ETGVTQSPTHLIKTRGQQVTLRCSSQSGHNTVSWYQQALGQGPQFIFQYYREEENGRGNFPPRFSGLQFPNYSSELNVNALELDDSALYLCASSAGHPISGNTIYFGEGSWLTVV.